One sample yielded the 28 T cell receptor beta chains listed below, sequenced in a study of blood T cells in healthy people across ages. Combining a sample-barcoded 5' primer with a J-beta primer mix, a second PCR ran for about 6 to 12 cycles. TCRdb re-analysed the 5' RACE reads in MiXCR, keeping a single row per CDR3 protein. The sample holds hundreds of thousands of distinct CDR3 sequences, more than 25% seen once. The sample taken for sequencing was blood. These receptors were obtained from a woman over 75 in good health.

The J gene is TRBJ2-1, the V gene TRBV7-3; TRBD2 matches at 12 bases. Germline lookup yields CDR1 SGHTA and CDR2 FQGTGA. V trimming: 4 bases; J trimming: 7 bases; junction bases outside the gene matches: 17. The CDR3 is 19 residues long. The CDR3 loop reads CASSSSHKTSGGSRNEQFF. DNA for the CDR3: TGTGCCAGCAGCTCCTCCCACAAGACTAGCGGGGGATCAAGGAATGAGCAGTTCTTC.

As for this clonotype: Possible read error: a much larger clone is one base away. The CDR3 nucleotides are TGTGCCAGCAGCAGGGGATGGGTCAGGCGATACGAGCAGTACTTC. It codes for CASSRGWVRRYEQYF. The V gene is TRBV21-1, the J gene TRBJ2-7; TRBD1 is the table's D call, not checked against the DNA. TRBV21-1 is labeled a pseudogene. The CDR3 covers 15 residues.

V and J are TRBV2 and TRBJ1-2, with 8 bases identical to TRBD1. Looked up from germline, CDR1 is SNHLY and CDR2 is FYNNEI. Trimming took 6 bases from V and 1 from J; bases not matched to a gene: 4. CDR3 length equals 14 residues. The chain's CDR3 is CASRRQGINYGYTF. The CDR3 DNA is TGTGCCAGCAGACGACAGGGGATTAACTATGGCTACACCTTC. Filled out from reference TRBV2 and TRBJ1-2, the complete variable domain reads EPEVTQTPSHQVTQMGQEVILRCVPISNHLYFYWYRQILGQKVEFLVSFYNNEISEKSEIFDDQFSVERPDGSNFTLKIRSTKLEDSAMYFCASRRQGINYGYTFGSGTRLTVV.

The chain employs TRBV7-9 and TRBJ2-1, with D perhaps being TRBD1 or TRBD2 (5 bases each). Germline assignment: CDR1 SEHNR and CDR2 FQNEAQ (reference sequence). V dropped 3 bases and J dropped 0 bases, with 24 bases sitting between them. There are 20 residues in the CDR3. The CDR3 loop is CASSFGLFRGPESSYNEQFF. The CDR3 bases are TGTGCCAGCAGCTTTGGGCTCTTTCGGGGACCCGAGAGCTCCTACAATGAGCAGTTCTTC.

This clonotype was seen repeatedly, ten times or more. The chain combines TRBV2 with TRBJ1-5; 7 bases align to TRBD1. CDR3 length: 15 amino acids. Germline V gives CDR1 SNHLY, CDR2 FYNNEI. V shed 5 bases and J 7 bases; nucleotides not matched to a gene: 11. CDR3 DNA: TGTGCCAGCAGTTACACTGACAGGGCGGAGCAGCCCCAGCATTTT. Protein product: CASSYTDRAEQPQHF.

The V gene is TRBV12-3 or TRBV12-4, the J gene TRBJ1-6; the D gene is possibly TRBD1 (5 bases). V lost 0 bases and J lost 0, with 9 bases in between. The CDR3 contains 17 residues. CDR3: CASSLAWDDSYNSPLHF. CDR3 sequence (DNA): TGTGCCAGCAGTTTAGCGTGGGACGACTCCTATAATTCACCCCTCCACTTT.

On this clonotype: Since a much larger clone is just one base distant, this may be a read error. V gene TRBV2 combines with J gene TRBJ2-5; 7 nucleotides match TRBD2. Germline CDR1 reads SNHLY; CDR2 reads FYNNEI. This CDR3 is 14 amino acids long. The CDR3 reads CGSSGPSGPGEQYF. CDR3 DNA sequence: TGTGGCAGCAGTGGTCCTAGCGGACCGGGGGAGCAGTACTTC.

A note on this clonotype: Being one base from a much bigger clone, this may be a read error. In DNA form, the CDR3 reads TGTGCCAGCAGAGGACTAGCCTACTACAATGACCAGTTCTTC. Translation gives CASRGLAYYNDQFF. This chain uses TRBV28 with TRBJ2-1; 8 bases fit TRBD2. Germline V gene sequence: CDR1 MDHEN, CDR2 SYDVKM. The CDR3 has 14 amino acids. Drawing the rest from reference TRBV28 and TRBJ2-1, the complete variable domain is DVKVTQSSRYLVKRTGEKVFLECVQDMDHENMFWYRQDPGLGLRLIYFSYDVKMKEKGDIPEGYSVSREKKERFSLILESASTNQTSMYLCASRGLAYYNDQFFGPGTRLTVL.

This clonotype showed up many times. The V gene is TRBV3-1, the J gene TRBJ2-6, with D perhaps TRBD1 (6 bases). Germline V gives CDR1 LGHDT, CDR2 YNNKEL (reference sequence). The ends were cut back, 1 base at V and 0 bases at J, with 13 bases in the middle. The CDR3 consists of 18 residues. CDR3 coding DNA: TGTGCCAGCAGCCAAGTGGCGACAGGCGTCTCTGGGGCCAACGTCCTGACTTTC. Amino acids: CASSQVATGVSGANVLTF. The full variable domain, in which reference TRBV3-1 and TRBJ2-6 provide the parts outside the CDR3, is DTAVSQTPKYLVTQMGNDKSIKCEQNLGHDTMYWYKQDSKKFLKIMFSYNNKELIINETVPNRFSPKSPDKAHLNLHINSLELGDSAVYFCASSQVATGVSGANVLTFGAGSRLTVL.

Worth noting for this clonotype: Sequence at one end of the junction differs from germline and may be a read error. V is TRBV7-2 and J is TRBJ1-2; a weak D match, TRBD1 (6 bases). CDR1 and CDR2 from the germline V gene are SGHTA and FQGNSA. This CDR3 comprises 13 residues. The CDR3 loop is CASSSRGFYGYTF. The CDR3 coding sequence is TGTGCCAGTAGCTCCAGGGGCTTCTATGGCTACACCTTC.

This clonotype was observed at least ten times. This chain uses TRBV7-2 with TRBJ2-3, with D possibly TRBD2 on 5 matching bases. The CDR3 totals 14 residues. Germline CDR1 and CDR2: SGHTA and FQGNSA. Trimming left V 4 bases short and J 6 bases short, with 14 bases between. CDR3 sequence: CASSSLSTGDTQYF. CDR3 DNA sequence: TGTGCCAGCAGCTCCCTTTCTACGGGGGATACGCAGTATTTT.

The chain joins TRBV11-3 to TRBJ2-7, with a weak D call TRBD1 (6 bases). This CDR3 is 14 amino acids long. V lost 3 bases and J lost 2, with 11 bases in between. Germline assignment: CDR1 SGHNT and CDR2 YENEEA. The CDR3 is CASSFTGNPYEQYF. DNA of the CDR3: TGTGCCAGCAGCTTCACAGGGAACCCCTACGAGCAGTACTTC.

This clonotype was seen at least ten times. The rearrangement joins TRBV12-3 or TRBV12-4 to TRBJ2-7; 13 positions match TRBD2. After removal of 5 bases from V and 2 bases from J, the junction contained 9 bases not matched to a gene. The CDR3 covers 17 residues. Here the CDR3 reads CASSPRLAGGKTYEQYF. The CDR3 nucleotides are TGTGCCAGCAGTCCCCGACTAGCGGGGGGCAAAACCTACGAGCAGTACTTC.

This clonotype was seen a few times. The chain recombines TRBV20-1 with TRBJ2-2; a possible D gene is TRBD2 (5 bases). This CDR3 is 12 amino acids long. Germline CDR1 reads DFQATT; CDR2 reads SNEGSKA (reference sequence). The CDR3 nucleotides are TGCAGGGTTTCGAGGGACACCGGGGAGCTGTTTTTT. It translates to CRVSRDTGELFF.

This clonotype was observed many times. The rearrangement uses TRBV4-3 and TRBJ1-2; D remains unclear. The CDR3 extends over 16 amino acids. V lost 0 bases and J lost 3, with 14 bases in between. Germline loops: CDR1 LGHNA, CDR2 YSLEER. In nucleotides, the CDR3 is TGCGCCAGCAGCCAAGAAGTTGGGAGGGTTGACTATGGCTACACCTTC. Translation: CASSQEVGRVDYGYTF.

The chain is built from TRBV12-3 or TRBV12-4 and TRBJ1-3, with TRBD1 as a possible D gene (5 bases). Trimming shortened V by 8 bases and J by 0 bases, and 8 bases separated the two germline ends. This CDR3 has 13 residues. CDR3 region: CASGGNSGNTIYF. Written as DNA, the CDR3 is TGTGCCAGCGGGGGAAACTCTGGAAACACCATATATTTT.

The chain carries TRBV7-2 and TRBJ1-6; D gene ambiguous. The CDR3 has 12 amino acids. CDR1 is SGHTA and CDR2 is FQGNSA in the germline V gene. V was pared by 4 bases and J by 8 bases, with 6 bases between. The DNA for the CDR3 is TGTGCCAGCAGCTATTTCGATTCACCCCTCCACTTT. The encoded protein is CASSYFDSPLHF.

This clonotype has a count of ten or more. The chain uses TRBV6-5 and TRBJ2-1; TRBD2 matches 7 bases. CDR1 and CDR2 from the germline V gene are MNHEY and SVGAGI. The CDR3 covers 17 residues. With V trimmed by 2 bases and J by 10 bases, 17 bases remained unmatched. The CDR3 DNA sequence: TGTGCCAGCAGTTACAAGTCCCTAGCTGGGGGGGTGGGAGAGCAGTTCTTC. Protein product: CASSYKSLAGGVGEQFF.

This clonotype was observed many times. The chain employs TRBV20-1 and TRBJ1-5; D is unclear. CDR1 is DFQATT, CDR2 SNEGSKA, per germline (reference sequence). Trimming took 6 bases from V and 4 from J, leaving 7 bases between them. The CDR3 has 11 residues. CDR3 coding DNA: TGCAGTGCCCTCGGGAATCAGCCCCAGCATTTT. Its translation is CSALGNQPQHF.

A word on this clonotype: One base away lies a much larger clone, so this may be a sequencing read error. V usage is TRBV4-3 and J usage is TRBJ2-1, with 9 bases matching TRBD1. The closer fit of TRBJ2-7 to the DNA end suggests the J call may be wrong. Germline CDR1 is LGHNA and CDR2 is YSLEER. CDR3 length: 17 residues. This CDR3 reads CASSQDTGGISYNEQYF. CDR3 nucleotide sequence: TGCGCCAGCAGCCAAGATACAGGGGGCATTTCCTACAATGAGCAGTACTTC.

As to this clonotype: A much larger clone differs by one base, so this may be a read error. The chain links TRBV12-3 or TRBV12-4 to TRBJ2-3; TRBD2 might be the D (5 bases). Between the trimmed V and J ends, which lost 2 bases and 4 bases, there was a span of 10 bases. This CDR3 spans 14 amino acids. CDR3: CASSLSEGADTQYF. CDR3 bases: TGTGCCAGCAGTTTAAGTGAGGGAGCAGATACGCAGTATTTT.

This clonotype was recorded many times. The chain recombines TRBV7-2 with TRBJ1-2; the D gene is possibly TRBD1 (6 bases). The length of the CDR3 is 15 residues. V dropped 5 bases and J dropped 5 bases, with 18 bases sitting between them. Per the germline V gene, CDR1 is SGHTA and CDR2 is FQGNSA. CDR3 coding DNA: TGTGCCAGCAGCCGTGACAGGACCCCTTCATATGGCTACACCTTC. Residues: CASSRDRTPSYGYTF.

This clonotype was seen a handful of times. The V and J genes are TRBV20-1 and TRBJ1-5; D is possibly TRBD1 (6 bases). The V end was cut by 0 bases, the J end by 2 bases, with 17 bases between. Germline CDR1 DFQATT, CDR2 SNEGSKA (reference sequence). The CDR3 is made up of 17 amino acids. CDR3 protein: CSARDPRRGGGNQPQHF. CDR3 nucleotides: TGCAGTGCTAGAGATCCTCGACGAGGGGGGGGCAATCAGCCCCAGCATTTT.

V usage is TRBV6-6 and J usage is TRBJ1-1; 12 positions agree with TRBD1. The CDR3 length is 14 residues. CDR1 is MNHNY, CDR2 SVGAGI, per germline (reference sequence). Trimming took 6 bases from V and 4 from J; bases not matched to a gene: 3. The chain's CDR3 is CASRGQGAITEAFF. CDR3 sequence (DNA): TGTGCCAGCAGGGGACAGGGGGCGATCACTGAAGCTTTCTTT.

CDR3 sequence reads: CASSRDRAFNYGYTF. CDR3 coding DNA: TGTGCCAGCAGTCGAGACAGGGCCTTTAACTATGGCTACACCTTC. The rearrangement links TRBV28 to TRBJ1-2; 7 positions agree with TRBD1. Trimming took 5 bases from V and 1 from J; bases not matched to a gene: 7. This CDR3 has 15 amino acids. Germline values: CDR1 MDHEN, CDR2 SYDVKM.

Note on this clonotype: Since the CDR3 does not end with the conserved phenylalanine or tryptophan, this likely comes from a read error. The chain recombines TRBV12-3 or TRBV12-4 with TRBJ1-1; perhaps TRBD1 as D (5 bases). Trimming took off 3 bases at V and 1 base at J, with 6 bases between the two ends. The CDR3 totals 13 residues. The CDR3 coding sequence is TGTGCCAGCAGTTTGGGACCGAACACTGAAGCTTTCGTT. Protein product: CASSLGPNTEAFV.

The sample holds many counts of this clonotype. In nucleotides, the CDR3 is TGTGCCAGCAGCCAAGAGACAGGGAATTCACCCCTCCACTTT. Translated, it gives CASSQETGNSPLHF. V gene TRBV4-2 combines with J gene TRBJ1-6, with 7 positions matching TRBD1. This CDR3 is 14 amino acids long. Germline V lookup: CDR1 LGHNA, CDR2 YNFKEQ. V lost 0 bases to trimming and J lost 7 bases; unmatched junction nucleotides: 0.

This clonotype was counted at least ten times. CDR3 sequence (DNA): TGCAGTGCTACGACGACAAGCTATGGCTACACCTTC. Translated, it gives CSATTTSYGYTF. The rearrangement joins TRBV20-1 to TRBJ1-2; D is undetermined. Trimming took off 4 bases at V and 4 bases at J, with 10 bases between the two ends. The V gene's germline CDR1 is DFQATT and CDR2 SNEGSKA (reference sequence). The CDR3 has 12 residues.